The T cell receptor (beta chain) under discussion was sequenced for a study of regulatory dendritic cells for organ transplantation. Overall study: Dendritic cell cultures received LPS on day 6.

This clone was counted once. Its antigen is as yet unknown. Allogeneic regulatory or mature dendritic cells were co-cultured for 5 days with CFSE-labeled sorted T cells at 1:10. Naive CD45RA+ and memory CD45RO+ CD4+ or CD8+ T cells were FACS-sorted. Profiled with immunoSEQ multiplex PCR; TCRdb holds only in-frame clones, not every one. Altogether tens of thousands of clones are present, less than 90% being singletons, with the ten largest covering 0.25% to 0.3%. Germline V gives CDR1 MNHNS, CDR2 SASEGT. V lost 0 bases and J lost 9, with 12 bases in between. This CDR3 is built from 14 residues. General study points: Naive T cells showed high diversity, memory cells less, memory CD8+ least. Alloreactive memory CD8+ T cell pools varied considerably between individuals.

The chain has TRBV6-1 and TRBJ1-5, with a tentative D call TRBD1 (6 bases). The sequence was collected from a human donor in good health. The specimen was naive CD4+ T cells from blood cultured with dendritic cells. Subset denoted: CD45RA+ naive T cells. CDR3 in amino acids: CASSEARRGLPQHF. The CDR3, as DNA: TGTGCCAGCAGTGAAGCGCGCAGGGGTTTGCCCCAGCATTTT.